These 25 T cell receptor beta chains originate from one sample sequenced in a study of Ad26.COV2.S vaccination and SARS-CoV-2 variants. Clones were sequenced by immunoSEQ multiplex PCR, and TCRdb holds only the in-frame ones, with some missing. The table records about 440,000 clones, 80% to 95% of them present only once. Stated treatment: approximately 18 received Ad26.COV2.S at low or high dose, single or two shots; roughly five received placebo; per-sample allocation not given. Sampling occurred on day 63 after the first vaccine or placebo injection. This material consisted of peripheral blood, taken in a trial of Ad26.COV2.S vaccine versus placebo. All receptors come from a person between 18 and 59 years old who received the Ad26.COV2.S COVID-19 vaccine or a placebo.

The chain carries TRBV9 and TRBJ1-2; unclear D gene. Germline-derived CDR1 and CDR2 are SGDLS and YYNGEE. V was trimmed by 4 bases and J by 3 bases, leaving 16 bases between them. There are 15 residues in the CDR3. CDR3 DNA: TGTGCCAGCAGCCCGACCGGGCGTCAGGACTATGGCTACACCTTC. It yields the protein CASSPTGRQDYGYTF.

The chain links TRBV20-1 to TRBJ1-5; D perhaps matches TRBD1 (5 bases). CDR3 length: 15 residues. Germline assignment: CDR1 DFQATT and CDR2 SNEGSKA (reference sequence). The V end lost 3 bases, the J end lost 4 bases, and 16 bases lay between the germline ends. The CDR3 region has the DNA TGCAGTGCTAGTGTCCAGGGAAAAGGGAATCAGCCCCAGCATTTT. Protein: CSASVQGKGNQPQHF.

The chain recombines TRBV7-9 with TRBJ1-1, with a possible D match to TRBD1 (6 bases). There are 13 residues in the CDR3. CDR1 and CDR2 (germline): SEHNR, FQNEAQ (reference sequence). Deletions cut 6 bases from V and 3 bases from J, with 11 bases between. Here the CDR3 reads CASRKNRDTEAFF. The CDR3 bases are TGTGCCAGCAGAAAAAACAGGGACACTGAAGCTTTCTTT.

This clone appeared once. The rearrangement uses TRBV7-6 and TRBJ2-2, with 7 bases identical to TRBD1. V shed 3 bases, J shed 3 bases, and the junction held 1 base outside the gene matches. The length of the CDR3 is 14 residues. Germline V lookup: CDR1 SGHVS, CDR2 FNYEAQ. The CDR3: CASSFQGDTGELFF. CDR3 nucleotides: TGTGCCAGCAGCTTCCAGGGGGACACCGGGGAGCTGTTTTTT.

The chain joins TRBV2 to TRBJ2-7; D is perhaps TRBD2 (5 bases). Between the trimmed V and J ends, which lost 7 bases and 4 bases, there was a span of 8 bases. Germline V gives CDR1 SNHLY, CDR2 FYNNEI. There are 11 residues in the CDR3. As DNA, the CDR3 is TGTGCCAGCAATGAGGGATACGAGCAGTACTTC. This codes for CASNEGYEQYF.

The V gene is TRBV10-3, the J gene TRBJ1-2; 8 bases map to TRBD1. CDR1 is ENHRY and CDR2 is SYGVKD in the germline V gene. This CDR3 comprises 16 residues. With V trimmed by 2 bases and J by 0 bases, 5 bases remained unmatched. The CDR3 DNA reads TGTGCCATCAGTGAGACAGGGGGTAACGCTAACTATGGCTACACCTTC. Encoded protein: CAISETGGNANYGYTF.

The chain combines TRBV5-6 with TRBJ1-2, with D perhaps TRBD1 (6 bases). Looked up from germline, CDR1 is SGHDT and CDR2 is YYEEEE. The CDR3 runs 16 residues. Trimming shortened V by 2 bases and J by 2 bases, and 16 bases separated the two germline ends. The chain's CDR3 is CASSFPGTGQNYGYTF. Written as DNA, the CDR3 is TGTGCCAGCAGCTTTCCAGGTACGGGACAAAACTATGGCTACACCTTC.

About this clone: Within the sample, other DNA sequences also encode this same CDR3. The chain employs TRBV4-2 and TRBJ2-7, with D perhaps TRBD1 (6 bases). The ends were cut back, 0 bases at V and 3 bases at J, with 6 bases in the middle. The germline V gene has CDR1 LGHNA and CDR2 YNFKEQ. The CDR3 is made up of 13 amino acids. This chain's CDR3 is CASSQDRGYEQYF. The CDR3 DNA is TGTGCCAGCAGCCAAGACAGGGGCTACGAGCAGTACTTC.

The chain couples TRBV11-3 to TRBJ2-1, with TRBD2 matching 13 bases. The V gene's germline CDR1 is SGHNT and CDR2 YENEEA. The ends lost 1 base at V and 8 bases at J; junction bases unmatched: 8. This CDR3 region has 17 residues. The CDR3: CASSLASGLAGRYEQFF. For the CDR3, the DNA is TGTGCCAGCAGCTTAGCCTCGGGACTAGCGGGAAGATATGAGCAGTTCTTC.

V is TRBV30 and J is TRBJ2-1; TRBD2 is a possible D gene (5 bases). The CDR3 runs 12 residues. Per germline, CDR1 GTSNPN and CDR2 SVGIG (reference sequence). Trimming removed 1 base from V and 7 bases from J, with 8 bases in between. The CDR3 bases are TGTGCCTGGAGTGGACTAAGAAATGAGCAGTTCTTC. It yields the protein CAWSGLRNEQFF.

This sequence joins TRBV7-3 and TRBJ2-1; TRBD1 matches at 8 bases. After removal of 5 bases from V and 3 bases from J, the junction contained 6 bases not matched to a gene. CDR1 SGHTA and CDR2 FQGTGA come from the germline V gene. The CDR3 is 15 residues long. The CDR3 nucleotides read TGTGCCAGCAGCCAGCGACAGGGGAACTACAATGAGCAGTTCTTC. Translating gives CASSQRQGNYNEQFF.

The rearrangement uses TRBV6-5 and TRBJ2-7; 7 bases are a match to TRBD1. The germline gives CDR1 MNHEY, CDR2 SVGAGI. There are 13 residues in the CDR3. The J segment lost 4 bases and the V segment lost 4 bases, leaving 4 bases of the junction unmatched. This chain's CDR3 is CASSSGQRYEQYF. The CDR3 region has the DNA TGTGCCAGCAGTTCGGGACAGAGGTACGAGCAGTACTTC.

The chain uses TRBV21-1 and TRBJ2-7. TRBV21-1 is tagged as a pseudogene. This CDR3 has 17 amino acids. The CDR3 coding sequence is TGTGCCAGCAGCAAAGGACGGGTGTCTAGGGGAAGAGGGGAGCAGTACTTC. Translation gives CASSKGRVSRGRGEQYF.

This CDR3 is CASSQRFGSAGYTF. The DNA for the CDR3 is TGTGCCAGCAGCCAAAGGTTTGGCAGTGCGGGCTACACCTTC. The rearrangement joins TRBV3-1 (or the pseudogene TRBV3-2) to TRBJ1-2; D is uncertain. Germline V lookup: CDR1 LGHDT, CDR2 YNNKEL (reference sequence). The CDR3 runs to 14 residues. Trimming took off 2 bases at V and 8 bases at J, with 15 bases between the two ends.

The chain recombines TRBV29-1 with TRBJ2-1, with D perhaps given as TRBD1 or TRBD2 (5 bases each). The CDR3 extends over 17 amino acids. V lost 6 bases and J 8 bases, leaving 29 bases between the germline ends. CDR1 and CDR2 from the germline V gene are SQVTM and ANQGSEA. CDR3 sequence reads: CSVAPWDRAVLRDEQFF. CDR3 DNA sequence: TGCAGCGTCGCACCCTGGGACCGGGCCGTCCTGCGGGATGAGCAGTTCTTC.

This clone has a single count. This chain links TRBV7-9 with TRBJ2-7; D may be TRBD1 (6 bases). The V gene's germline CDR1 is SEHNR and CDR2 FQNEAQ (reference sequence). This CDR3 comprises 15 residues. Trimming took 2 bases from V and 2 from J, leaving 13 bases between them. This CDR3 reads CASSLFGKGAYEQYF. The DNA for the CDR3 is TGTGCCAGCAGCTTATTCGGGAAGGGGGCCTACGAGCAGTACTTC.

The CDR3 spells CATSSEVASGYSTDTQYF. CDR3 nucleotide sequence: TGTGCCACCAGCAGCGAGGTGGCTAGCGGTTATAGCACAGATACGCAGTATTTT. The genes are TRBV15 and TRBJ2-3; TRBD2 agrees at 7 bases. Losses at the gene ends were 3 bases for V and 0 bases for J; bases not matched to a gene: 12. The germline CDR1 and CDR2 sequences are LNHNV and YYDKDF (reference sequence). The CDR3 contains 18 residues.

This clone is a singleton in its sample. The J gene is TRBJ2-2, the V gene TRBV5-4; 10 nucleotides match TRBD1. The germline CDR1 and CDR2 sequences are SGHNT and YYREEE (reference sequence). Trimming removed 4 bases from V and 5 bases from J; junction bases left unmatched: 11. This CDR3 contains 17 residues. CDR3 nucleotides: TGTGCCAGCAGCCCGGGACAGGGGCCGCCCTTGACCGGGGAGCTGTTTTTT. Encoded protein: CASSPGQGPPLTGELFF.

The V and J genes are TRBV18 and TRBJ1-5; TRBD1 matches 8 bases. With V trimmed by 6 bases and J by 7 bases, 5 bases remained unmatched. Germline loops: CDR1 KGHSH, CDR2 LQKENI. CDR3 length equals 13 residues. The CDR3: CASSSRGQQPQHF. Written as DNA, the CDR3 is TGTGCCAGCTCGTCCAGGGGGCAGCAGCCCCAGCATTTT.

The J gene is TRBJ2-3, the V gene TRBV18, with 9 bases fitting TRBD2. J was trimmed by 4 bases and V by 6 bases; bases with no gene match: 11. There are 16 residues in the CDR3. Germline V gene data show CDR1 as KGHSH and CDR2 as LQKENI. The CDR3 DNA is TGTGCCAGCTCCCCCCGAGATAGCGGGAGATCAGATACGCAGTATTTT. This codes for CASSPRDSGRSDTQYF. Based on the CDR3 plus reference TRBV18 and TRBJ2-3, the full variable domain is NAGVMQNPRHLVRRRGQEARLRCSPMKGHSHVYWYRQLPEEGLKFMVYLQKENIIDESGMPKERFSAEFPKEGPSILRIQQVVRGDSAAYFCASSPRDSGRSDTQYFGPGTRLTVL.

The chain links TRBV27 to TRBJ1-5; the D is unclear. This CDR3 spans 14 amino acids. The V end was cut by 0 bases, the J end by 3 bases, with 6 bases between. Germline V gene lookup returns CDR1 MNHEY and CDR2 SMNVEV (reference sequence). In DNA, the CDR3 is TGTGCCAGCAGTTTATCACCCCTCAATCAGCCCCAGCATTTT. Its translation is CASSLSPLNQPQHF.

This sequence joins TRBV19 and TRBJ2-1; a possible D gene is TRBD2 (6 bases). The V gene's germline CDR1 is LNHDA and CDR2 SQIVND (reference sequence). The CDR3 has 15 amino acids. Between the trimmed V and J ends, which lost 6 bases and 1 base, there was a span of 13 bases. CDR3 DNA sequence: TGTGCCAGTAGCGGAGGGAGATTATCCTACAATGAGCAGTTCTTC. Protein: CASSGGRLSYNEQFF.

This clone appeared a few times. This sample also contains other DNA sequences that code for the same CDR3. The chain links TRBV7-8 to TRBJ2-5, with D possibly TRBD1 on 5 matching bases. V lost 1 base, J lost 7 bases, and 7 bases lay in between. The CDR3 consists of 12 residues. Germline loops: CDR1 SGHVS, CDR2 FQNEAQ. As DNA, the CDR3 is TGTGCCAGCAGCTTAGGGGGCGGGACCCAGTACTTC. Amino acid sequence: CASSLGGGTQYF.

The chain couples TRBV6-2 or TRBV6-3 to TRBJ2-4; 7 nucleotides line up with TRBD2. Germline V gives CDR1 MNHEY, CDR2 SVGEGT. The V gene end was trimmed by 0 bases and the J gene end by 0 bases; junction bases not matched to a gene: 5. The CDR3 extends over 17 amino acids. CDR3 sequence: CASSYSSGNLAKNIQYF. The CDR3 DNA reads TGTGCCAGCAGTTACTCGAGCGGGAACCTAGCCAAAAACATTCAGTACTTC.

The CDR3 is CASSQVEGFNEQFF. CDR3 nucleotide sequence: TGCGCCAGCAGCCAAGTGGAAGGGTTCAATGAGCAGTTCTTC. The chain is built from TRBV4-1 and TRBJ2-1; D unclear. CDR1 is MGHRA and CDR2 is YSYEKL in the germline V gene. The CDR3 extends over 14 amino acids. The ends were cut back, 1 base at V and 6 bases at J, with 10 bases in the middle.